What follows describes a single TCR beta chain. Its antigen is currently unknown. The record originates from a study of Ad26.COV2.S vaccination and SARS-CoV-2 variants. General study points: Vaccinated individuals (as opposed to placebo recipients) had higher spike-specific TCR breadth. Once vaccination had occurred, spike-specific CD8+ and CD4+ T cell responses reportedly showed substantial breadth.

The germline V gene has CDR1 MNHEY and CDR2 SVGEGT. This CDR3 contains 16 residues. Trimming at V came to 5 bases and at J to 2 bases, leaving 9 bases not matched to a gene. TCRdb's copy holds only in-frame clones and misses some; the assay was immunoSEQ multiplex PCR. The sample lists under 600,000 clones, 80% to 90% occurring once. Indicated treatment: roughly 20 received Ad26.COV2.S at low or high dose, single or two shots; 5 received placebo; per-sample allocation not given. Sample collection was performed on day 63 after the first vaccine or placebo injection. This material consisted of peripheral blood, taken in a trial of Ad26.COV2.S vaccine versus placebo. The origin of this receptor is a person aged 18 to 65 who received the Ad26.COV2.S COVID-19 vaccine or a placebo. The chain couples TRBV6-2 or TRBV6-3 to TRBJ2-5, with TRBD1 matching over 9 bases. DNA for the CDR3: TGTGCCAGCAGTCACACCCTCGGGACAGGGCAAGAGACCCAGTACTTC. It yields the protein CASSHTLGTGQETQYF.